This entry is about one T cell receptor (beta chain). Its antigen has not been determined. Base qualities are not at hand, and no much larger clone is one base apart. Read against the paper, the sample's time point label means: baseline before first vaccination. The treatment or condition tag for this specimen amounts to: meningococcal conjugate vaccine given as trial control. Vaccinee samples came from UK trials COV001 and COV002, including a single-blind randomized controlled phase 2/3 trial of AZD1222 (ChAdOx1 nCoV-19) in healthy adults. For TCRbeta chain sequencing, PBMC samples from trial participants were taken at day 0 and at day 28 after the second dose. The sample belongs to a study of T cell responses to AZD1222 COVID-19 vaccine (dated by TCRdb to about 2021). Regarding the study in general: A total of under 250 trial participants underwent TCR sequencing, of whom approximately 200 had received two doses of AZD1222 and approximately 25 had received two doses of the MenACWY control vaccine. Trial participants were enrolled into age subgroups of 18-55, 56-69 and 70-plus years, which contained roughly 140, 27 and 60 TCR-sequenced participants, respectively.

Broader findings and caveats from the paper: Participants were mostly white British and included more females than males, and it was suggested by the authors that clonal diversity may have been underestimated. CD4 TCRs associated with the vaccine covered the entire spike protein, and the dominant responses were in regions 160-218 and 743-854. Because no day 14 peak-response samples were available, repertoires were characterized only after the peak T cell response. The 56-69-year group was small, and its depth increase did not reach significance, likely because of low power. Conclusions about previously exposed vaccinees are limited, since just 6 or 7 AZD1222 recipients were seropositive for SARS-CoV-2 at baseline. After two AZD1222 doses, spike-specific TCR breadth and depth were significantly higher than at day 0 and than in MenACWY recipients. Reportedly, close to half of the unique spike-specific TCRs recognized epitopes lying outside the regions that are mutated in the B.1.351 and B.1.1.7 variants.

Including the terminal cysteine and phenylalanine, the CDR3 comprises 11 residues. The kept DNA is CDR3 alone, 33 bases in frame from the first base. Trimming removed 8 bases from V and 12 bases from J, leaving 14 bases between the germline ends. In the germline V gene, CDR1 corresponds to SGHDN and CDR2 to FVKESK. The CDR3 regions of human TCRbeta chains were analyzed by immunosequencing. The study's own analysis went as follows. Repertoire TCRs were matched against a reference library of SARS-CoV-2-specific TCRs generated with the MIRA antigen-specificity platform. Breadth was defined as the fraction of unique TCRs that were SARS-CoV-2-associated. Depth was defined as the fraction of total T cells that were SARS-CoV-2-associated. Using the MIRA data, every spike-specific TCR was mapped to the spike region that the TCR reacted to and assigned to either a CD4 or a CD8 class. Log10-transformed breadth and depth values were compared by one-way ANOVA with Sidak's multiple comparisons tests. The table was pulled from immuneACCESS by TCRdb, which kept in-frame rearrangements only. Such tables lose some clones; where checked, under half of the loss comes from unresolved V genes, and the rest has no known cause. D and trimming come from the DNA, and the V and J calls and clone size come from that table. The sample yields about 89,000 clones; more than 75% were counted once. In total, the top ten clones hold around 5.2% of the sample.

Material: peripheral blood, obtained on day 0 of MenACWY control vaccination. The chain is assembled from TRBV14 and TRBJ2-1, and TRBD2 may be the D gene, going by 6 matching bases. This sequence was found in an adult in good health. The CDR3 sequence is CASRTNGPQFF. The sequenced DNA: TGTGCCAGCCGGACTAACGGGCCGCAGTTCTTC.